A single TCR beta chain is shown here with its context. This specimen belongs to a study of blood T cell repertoires in COVID-19. As for the study in general: COVID-19 samples collected from the United States, Italy and Spain covered acute and convalescent phases. Sources were T cells, B-cell-depleted T cells, or PBMCs; the material itself was cDNA or gDNA.

TCRdb's table, derived via immunoSEQ multiplex PCR, lists solely in-frame clones and lacks some. The table has 350,000 to 450,000 clones, about 86% seen once. Enrollment of patients from Seattle took place during active infection, with longitudinal follow-up. The CDR3 sequence is 13 residues long. The ends were cut back, 2 bases at V and 6 bases at J, with 13 bases in the middle. Germline V CDR1 and CDR2: SQVTM, ANQGSEA. The J gene is TRBJ1-1, the V gene TRBV29-1; tentatively, D is TRBD1 (5 bases). The source material was peripheral blood. The TCR was taken from a woman aged 55 to 70 with COVID-19, enrolled during active disease. The CDR3 nucleotides are TGCAGCGTTGAAACTCGCAGGGTAGCTGAAGCTTTCTTT. This sequence encodes CSVETRRVAEAFF.